This T cell receptor beta chain is drawn from a study of CD8 T cells in Susac syndrome. RNA was extracted with the RNeasy kit, and a quantity of 0.5 to 1 ug was reverse transcribed using random hexamers. It was immunoSEQ multiplex PCR that amplified TCR beta CDR3 across 54 Vbeta and 13 Jbeta. TCRdb redid the calling of the immunoSEQ multiplex PCR reads with MiXCR, one entry per CDR3 protein. The table lists some 150,000 distinct CDR3 sequences, nearly 97% of them singletons. The source material was CD8+ T cells from PBMCs. The origin of this receptor is a human donor with multiple sclerosis.

CDR3 loop: CASPSGAGRGYTF. CDR3 sequence (DNA): TGTGCCAGCCCCTCGGGAGCGGGAAGGGGCTACACCTTC. V is TRBV11-2 and J is TRBJ1-2; D is uncertain. The CDR3 covers 13 residues. Germline values: CDR1 SGHAT, CDR2 FQNNGV. V shed 8 bases and J shed 8 bases, with 18 bases lying between them.